This record concerns one T cell receptor beta chain sequence. Antigen specificity is unknown. Data came from immunoSEQ multiplex PCR; TCRdb stores just in-frame clones and leaves some out. The sample includes under 600,000 clones, around 97% of them seen just once. The data were taken from a study of shared clonotypes between healthy human individuals. General study points: Across subsets, estimated richness was generally greater for naive than for memory populations.

CDR3 length: 15 amino acids. V lost 0 bases and J 4 bases, leaving 13 bases between the germline ends. Germline CDR1 and CDR2: SGHNT and YYREEE (reference sequence). The V gene is TRBV5-4, the J gene TRBJ1-2; D possibly corresponds to TRBD1 (5 bases). Specimen: naive CD4+ T cells sorted from blood. Subset noted: CD45RA+ positively selected. The TCR was taken from a young woman in good health. The CDR3 DNA reads TGTGCCAGCAGCTTGGAAGCCGCAGGGAGCTATGGCTACACCTTC. This gives the protein CASSLEAAGSYGYTF.